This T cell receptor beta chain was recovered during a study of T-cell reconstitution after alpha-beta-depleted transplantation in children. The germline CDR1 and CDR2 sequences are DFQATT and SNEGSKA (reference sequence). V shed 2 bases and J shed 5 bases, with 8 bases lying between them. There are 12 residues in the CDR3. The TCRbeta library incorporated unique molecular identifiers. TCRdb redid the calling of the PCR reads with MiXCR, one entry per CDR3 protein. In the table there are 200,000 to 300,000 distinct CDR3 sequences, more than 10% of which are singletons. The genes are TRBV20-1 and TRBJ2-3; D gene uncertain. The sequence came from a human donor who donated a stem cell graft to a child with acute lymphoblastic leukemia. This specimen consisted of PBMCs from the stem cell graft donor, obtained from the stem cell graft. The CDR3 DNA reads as TGCAGTGCTAGAATTCTAGGAGATACGCAGTATTTT. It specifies CSARILGDTQYF.